This T cell receptor (beta chain) appears in the sequencing data of a study of blood T cell repertoires in COVID-19. Background on the study: COVID-19 samples, acute and convalescent, were from the United States, Italy and Spain. PBMCs, B-cell-depleted T cells, or T cells were the source of the cDNA or gDNA that made up the material.

The CDR3 length is 16 residues. CDR1 and CDR2 (germline): SGHAT, FQNNGV. With 3 bases removed from V and 7 bases from J, the gap between germline ends came to 18 bases. Authors' data handling: From reference gene primer amplification, estimates of nucleated cell counts were derived. Data came from immunoSEQ multiplex PCR; TCRdb stores just in-frame clones and leaves some out. Clone size and the V and J calls come from that table; the DNA yielded D and trimming. The sample yields around 60,000 clones, about 81% seen once. This TCR was recovered from an elderly man with acute or convalescent COVID-19. The sequenced sample consisted of peripheral blood. This chain connects TRBV11-2 to TRBJ1-4; possible D gene TRBD1, 5 bases. This CDR3 is CASSFGLFGDSEKLFF. DNA for the CDR3: TGTGCCAGCAGCTTTGGGTTATTTGGGGACTCTGAAAAACTGTTTTTT.